These 21 T cell receptor beta chains came from one sample sequenced in a study of cytotoxic CD8 clonotypes in ibrutinib-treated CLL. Method: immunoSEQ multiplex PCR; TCRdb's copy keeps in-frame clones and lacks some. The table includes around 41,000 clones, less than 85% detected once. Material: PBMCs, obtained at disease progression, from a patient treated with ibrutinib. These receptors all come from a human donor with chronic lymphocytic leukemia.

The V and J genes are TRBV10-2 and TRBJ2-7; 7 bases fit TRBD2. Per germline, CDR1 WSHSY and CDR2 SAAADI. V trimming: 4 bases; J trimming: 6 bases; junction bases outside the gene matches: 9. The CDR3 has 14 residues. CDR3 region: CASSGGLPGGEQYF. For the CDR3, the DNA is TGCGCCAGCAGTGGGGGACTACCTGGGGGCGAGCAGTACTTC.

The CDR3 DNA follows: TGTGCCAGCAGTGGGGACAGGGGGGCGAACACTGAAGCTTTCTTT. Translation: CASSGDRGANTEAFF. V gene TRBV6-1 combines with J gene TRBJ1-1; 11 bases match TRBD1. The length of the CDR3 is 15 residues. CDR1 and CDR2 from the germline V gene are MNHNS and SASEGT. With 4 bases clipped from V and 1 base from J, the junction kept 2 bases outside the gene matches.

The chain is built from TRBV2 and TRBJ1-1; D gene unclear. This CDR3 is built from 14 residues. V was clipped by 4 bases and J by 3 bases, with 12 bases between them. The V gene's germline CDR1 is SNHLY and CDR2 FYNNEI. CDR3: CASSVPGTDTEAFF. Written as DNA, the CDR3 is TGTGCCAGCAGTGTACCGGGAACGGACACTGAAGCTTTCTTT.

This clone showed up just a few times. The chain uses TRBV19 and TRBJ1-2; weak D call: TRBD1 (6 bases). This CDR3 spans 14 amino acids. V shed 1 base and J shed 3 bases, with 9 bases lying between them. CDR1 and CDR2 (germline): LNHDA, SQIVND (reference sequence). Here the CDR3 DNA reads TGTGCCAGTAGTATAGGTGCAGGGGACTATGGCTACACCTTC. Protein: CASSIGAGDYGYTF.

V and J are TRBV4-1 and TRBJ2-7; no firm D call. Trimming pared 1 base from V and 7 bases from J, leaving 11 bases between. The CDR3 consists of 13 residues. CDR1 and CDR2 (germline): MGHRA, YSYEKL. CDR3 coding DNA: TGCGCCAGCAGCCAAGGGATGGGGTCGGAGCAGTACTTC. Translated: CASSQGMGSEQYF.

V usage is TRBV5-1 and J usage is TRBJ1-5; TRBD1 agrees at 8 bases. The CDR3 loop spans 15 amino acids. Germline trimming cut 3 bases from V and 6 bases from J; bases unmatched to any gene: 8. CDR1 is SGHRS and CDR2 is YFSETQ in the germline V gene. CDR3 sequence (DNA): TGCGCCAGCAGCTCACAAGGAGGGACAGGTCAGCCCCAGCATTTT. Amino acids: CASSSQGGTGQPQHF.

The genes are TRBV9 and TRBJ1-4; 7 bases map to TRBD1. The CDR3 runs to 16 residues. V lost 3 bases, J lost 0 bases, and 5 bases stayed unmatched. Germline CDR1 is SGDLS and CDR2 is YYNGEE. The CDR3 spells CASSGGTATTNEKLFF. The CDR3, as DNA: TGTGCCAGCAGCGGAGGGACAGCCACAACTAATGAAAAACTGTTTTTT.

This chain joins TRBV5-1 and TRBJ2-1, with 8 nucleotides matching TRBD1. Germline lookup yields CDR1 SGHRS and CDR2 YFSETQ. The CDR3 is made up of 13 amino acids. The CDR3 bases are TGCGTTTGGGACAGGAGCTCCTACAATGAGCAGTTCTTC. Translation: CVWDRSSYNEQFF.

The V gene is TRBV5-1, the J gene TRBJ2-1; TRBD1 might be the D (6 bases). CDR3 length: 13 residues. Between the trimmed V and J ends, which lost 5 bases and 3 bases, there was a span of 9 bases. Germline values: CDR1 SGHRS, CDR2 YFSETQ. CDR3 nucleotide sequence: TGCGCCAGCAGTACGGACAGCTACAATGAGCAGTTCTTC. As protein: CASSTDSYNEQFF.

There are a few counts of this clone. The CDR3 sequence: CAFRDRGADTQYF. In DNA form, the CDR3 reads TGTGCCTTCCGGGACAGGGGCGCAGATACGCAGTATTTT. This chain joins TRBV30 and TRBJ2-3; 10 nucleotides line up with TRBD1. V trimming: 7 bases; J trimming: 4 bases; junction bases outside the gene matches: 5. This CDR3 comprises 13 residues. Germline values: CDR1 GTSNPN, CDR2 SVGIG (reference sequence).

This sequence joins TRBV5-1 and TRBJ2-6; D is uncertain. Germline CDR1 SGHRS, CDR2 YFSETQ. The CDR3 sequence is 16 residues long. V shed 1 base and J shed 1 base, with 9 bases lying between them. CDR3 sequence: CASSLHSRSGANVLTF. The CDR3 DNA follows: TGCGCCAGCAGCTTGCACTCCAGGTCTGGGGCCAACGTCCTGACTTTC.

This chain joins TRBV5-1 and TRBJ2-5; unclear D gene. The length of the CDR3 is 16 residues. Trimming removed 0 bases at V and 5 bases at J, with 17 bases between. Germline V CDR1 and CDR2: SGHRS, YFSETQ. This chain's CDR3 is CASSLDSRRGGETQYF. Written as DNA, the CDR3 is TGCGCCAGCAGCTTGGACAGCCGTCGCGGTGGGGAGACCCAGTACTTC.

The chain combines TRBV7-2 with TRBJ1-2; perhaps TRBD1 as D (5 bases). Per the germline V gene, CDR1 is SGHTA and CDR2 is FQGNSA. V lost 1 base, J lost 4 bases, and 13 bases lay in between. The length of the CDR3 is 15 residues. The CDR3 region has the DNA TGTGCCAGCAGCTTAGTCGGGGGTATCGGCTATGGCTACACCTTC. Translated, it gives CASSLVGGIGYGYTF.

The chain recombines TRBV7-6 with TRBJ2-5; D might be TRBD2 (6 bases). The length of the CDR3 is 14 residues. Trimming pared 1 base from V and 5 bases from J, leaving 11 bases between. Germline CDR1 SGHVS, CDR2 FNYEAQ. The CDR3 is CASSLGWGVETQYF. The CDR3 DNA reads TGTGCCAGCAGCTTAGGTTGGGGGGTGGAGACCCAGTACTTC.

This clone was detected only once. The chain is built from TRBV4-1 and TRBJ2-3, with TRBD2 matching 10 bases. The length of the CDR3 is 19 residues. With 0 bases clipped from V and 4 bases from J, the junction kept 13 bases outside the gene matches. Germline V gives CDR1 MGHRA, CDR2 YSYEKL. The CDR3 DNA is TGCGCCAGCAGCCAAGATTTTGTGAGGGCTAGCGGGAGCGCAGATACGCAGTATTTT. Its protein is CASSQDFVRASGSADTQYF.

This clone was observed a handful of times. This chain connects TRBV4-2 to TRBJ2-3, with D maybe TRBD2 (6 bases). This CDR3 is 15 amino acids long. Looked up from germline, CDR1 is LGHNA and CDR2 is YNFKEQ. V was clipped by 1 base and J by 4 bases, with 12 bases between them. In DNA form, the CDR3 reads TGTGCCAGCAGCCAAGTTGGAGGGGTGGCAGATACGCAGTATTTT. This codes for CASSQVGGVADTQYF.

This clone was observed a few times. The J gene is TRBJ2-2, the V gene TRBV14, with D uncertain. V gave up 1 base and J gave up 1 base, with 1 base separating them. The V gene's germline CDR1 is SGHDN and CDR2 FVKESK. The CDR3 sequence is 13 residues long. The CDR3 DNA is TGTGCCAGCAGCCAAGGGAACACCGGGGAGCTGTTTTTT. It encodes CASSQGNTGELFF.

This rearrangement joins TRBV11-2 to TRBJ1-4; no clear D. The V gene's germline CDR1 is SGHAT and CDR2 FQNNGV. The ends were cut back, 5 bases at V and 7 bases at J, with 14 bases in the middle. CDR3 length: 14 amino acids. In nucleotides, the CDR3 is TGTGCCAGCAGCCCGGGTATAACAACTGAAAAACTGTTTTTT. It yields the protein CASSPGITTEKLFF.

The chain has TRBV7-9 and TRBJ2-7; D uncertain. Trimming pared 5 bases from V and 7 bases from J, leaving 12 bases between. The CDR3 has 12 residues. Germline-derived CDR1 and CDR2 are SEHNR and FQNEAQ (reference sequence). The DNA for the CDR3 is TGTGCCAGCAGCCCCCCCGGCCCAGAGCAGTACTTC. This codes for CASSPPGPEQYF.

The chain couples TRBV5-4 to TRBJ2-1; TRBD2 matches 10 bases. The CDR3 runs 13 residues. Trimming cost V 7 bases and J 6 bases; bases outside gene matches: 4. The germline CDR1 and CDR2 sequences are SGHNT and YYREEE (reference sequence). The CDR3 nucleotides read TGTGCCAGCTCCCTAGCGGGAGTCAATGAGCAGTTCTTC. Translating gives CASSLAGVNEQFF. Looking up the rest from reference TRBV5-4 and TRBJ2-1 gives the full variable domain: ETGVTQSPTHLIKTRGQQVTLRCSSQSGHNTVSWYQQALGQGPQFIFQYYREEENGRGNFPPRFSGLQFPNYSSELNVNALELDDSALYLCASSLAGVNEQFFGPGTRLTVL.

The chain carries TRBV5-1 and TRBJ2-3; 7 bases map to TRBD1. There are 15 residues in the CDR3. The V gene end was trimmed by 4 bases and the J gene end by 1 base; junction bases not matched to a gene: 6. Germline V gene sequence: CDR1 SGHRS, CDR2 YFSETQ. The chain's CDR3 is CASSGGQPRTDTQYF. DNA for the CDR3: TGCGCCAGCAGCGGGGGACAGCCACGCACAGATACGCAGTATTTT.